Listed here is a single TCR beta chain. The data were taken from a study of blood T cell repertoires in COVID-19. In the original processing: How many nucleated cells were present was estimated from reference gene primer amplification. The data were produced by immunoSEQ multiplex PCR, yet TCRdb's version contains in-frame clones alone and is incomplete. The V and J calls and clone size were taken over from that table, and D and trimming were inferred from the DNA. The table includes about 120,000 clones, around four fifths detected once. This CDR3 has 16 amino acids. CDR1 is MRHNA and CDR2 is SNTAGT in the germline V gene. Deletions cut 0 bases from V and 7 bases from J, with 15 bases between.

The TCR sequence derives from an elderly man with active or convalescent COVID-19. The sequencing sample was made of peripheral blood. The V and J genes are TRBV6-4 and TRBJ2-2; a weak D match, TRBD1 (5 bases). CDR3 nucleotides: TGTGCCAGCAGTGACTCGTACAGGCAGCTCGGCGGGGAGCTGTTTTTT. Its protein is CASSDSYRQLGGELFF.